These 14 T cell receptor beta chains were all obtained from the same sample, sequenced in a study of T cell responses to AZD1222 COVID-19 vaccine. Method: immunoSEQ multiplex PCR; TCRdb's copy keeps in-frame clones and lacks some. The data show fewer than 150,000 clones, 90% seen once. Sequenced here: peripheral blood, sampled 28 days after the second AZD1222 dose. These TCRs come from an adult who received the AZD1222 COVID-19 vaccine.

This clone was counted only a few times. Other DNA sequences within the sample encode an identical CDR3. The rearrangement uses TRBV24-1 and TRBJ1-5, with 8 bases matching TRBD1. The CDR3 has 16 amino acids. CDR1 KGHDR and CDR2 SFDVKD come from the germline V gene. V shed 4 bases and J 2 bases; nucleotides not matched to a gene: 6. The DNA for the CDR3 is TGTGCCACCAGTGACCGGTCGGACAGGGGCAATCAGCCCCAGCATTTT. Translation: CATSDRSDRGNQPQHF.

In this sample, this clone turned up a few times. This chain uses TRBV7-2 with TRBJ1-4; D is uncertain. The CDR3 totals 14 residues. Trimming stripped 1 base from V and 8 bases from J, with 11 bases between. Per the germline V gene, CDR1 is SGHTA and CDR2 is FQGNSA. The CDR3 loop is CASSLEQIGEKLFF. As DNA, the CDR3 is TGTGCCAGCAGCTTAGAACAGATTGGGGAAAAACTGTTTTTT.

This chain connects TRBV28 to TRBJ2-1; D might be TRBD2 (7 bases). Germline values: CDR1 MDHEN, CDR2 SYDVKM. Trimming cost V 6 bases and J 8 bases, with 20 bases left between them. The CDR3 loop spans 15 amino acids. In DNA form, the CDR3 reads TGTGCCAGCAGCCACCCCCGGCGGGGGCGGGATGAGCAGTTCTTC. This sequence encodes CASSHPRRGRDEQFF.

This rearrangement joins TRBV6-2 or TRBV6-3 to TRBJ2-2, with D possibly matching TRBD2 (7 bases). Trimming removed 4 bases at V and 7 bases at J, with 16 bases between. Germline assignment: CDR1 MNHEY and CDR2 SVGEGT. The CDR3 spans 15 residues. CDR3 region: CASSSAGAGGGELFF. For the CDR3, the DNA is TGTGCCAGCAGTTCCGCGGGGGCCGGAGGCGGGGAGCTGTTTTTT.

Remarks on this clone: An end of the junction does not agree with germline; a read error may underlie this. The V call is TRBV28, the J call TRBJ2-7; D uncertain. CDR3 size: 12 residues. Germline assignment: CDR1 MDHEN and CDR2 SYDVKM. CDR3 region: CASSAVAYQQYF. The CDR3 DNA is TGTGCCAGCAGTGCCGTGGCCTACCAGCAGTACTTC. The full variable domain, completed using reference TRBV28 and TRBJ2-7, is DVKVTQSSRYLVKRTGEKVFLECVQDMDHENMFWYRQDPGLGLRLIYFSYDVKMKEKGDIPEGYSVSREKKERFSLILESASTNQTSMYLCASSAVAYQQYFGPGTRLTVT.

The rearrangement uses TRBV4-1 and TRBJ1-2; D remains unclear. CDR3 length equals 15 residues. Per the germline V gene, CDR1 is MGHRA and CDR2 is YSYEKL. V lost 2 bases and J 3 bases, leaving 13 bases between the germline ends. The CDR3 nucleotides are TGCGCCAGCAGCCAAATTGCGCGGCGGGACTATGGCTACACCTTC. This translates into CASSQIARRDYGYTF.

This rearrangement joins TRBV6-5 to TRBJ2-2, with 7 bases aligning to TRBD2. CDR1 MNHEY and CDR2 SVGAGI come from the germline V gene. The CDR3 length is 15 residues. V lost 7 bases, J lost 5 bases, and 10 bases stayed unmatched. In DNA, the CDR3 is TGTGCCAGCAAGGATCGGCGGGAGATAACCGGGGAGCTGTTTTTT. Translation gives CASKDRREITGELFF.

CDR3 nucleotide sequence: TGTGCCAGCAAAAAGGGAGACAGGGGGACGCAAGAGACCCAGTACTTC. This translates into CASKKGDRGTQETQYF. The chain joins TRBV2 to TRBJ2-5; 9 positions agree with TRBD1. This CDR3 has 16 residues. With 7 bases clipped from V and 2 bases from J, the junction kept 11 bases outside the gene matches. Germline V gene sequence: CDR1 SNHLY, CDR2 FYNNEI. The entire variable domain, with the rest obtained from reference TRBV2 and TRBJ2-5, is as follows: EPEVTQTPSHQVTQMGQEVILRCVPISNHLYFYWYRQILGQKVEFLVSFYNNEISEKSEIFDDQFSVERPDGSNFTLKIRSTKLEDSAMYFCASKKGDRGTQETQYFGPGTRLLVL.

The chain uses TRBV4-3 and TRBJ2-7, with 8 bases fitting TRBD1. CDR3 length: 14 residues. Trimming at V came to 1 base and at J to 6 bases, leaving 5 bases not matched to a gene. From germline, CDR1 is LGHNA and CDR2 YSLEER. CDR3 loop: CASSQGTGRLEQYF. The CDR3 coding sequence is TGCGCCAGCAGCCAAGGGACAGGGCGTCTCGAGCAGTACTTC.

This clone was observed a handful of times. CDR3 region: CSAGGKMNTEAFF. The DNA for the CDR3 is TGCAGTGCTGGTGGGAAAATGAACACTGAAGCTTTCTTT. The rearrangement uses TRBV20-1 and TRBJ1-1; D remains ambiguous. CDR3 length: 13 residues. V lost 5 bases and J lost 0, with 10 bases in between. Germline CDR1 DFQATT, CDR2 SNEGSKA (reference sequence).

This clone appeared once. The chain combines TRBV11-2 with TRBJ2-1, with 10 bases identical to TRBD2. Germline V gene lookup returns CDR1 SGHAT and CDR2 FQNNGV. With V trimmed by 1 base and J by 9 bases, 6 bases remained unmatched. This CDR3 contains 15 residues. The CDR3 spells CASSLVAGGRGEQFF. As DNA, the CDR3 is TGTGCCAGCAGCTTAGTAGCGGGGGGTCGAGGTGAGCAGTTCTTC.

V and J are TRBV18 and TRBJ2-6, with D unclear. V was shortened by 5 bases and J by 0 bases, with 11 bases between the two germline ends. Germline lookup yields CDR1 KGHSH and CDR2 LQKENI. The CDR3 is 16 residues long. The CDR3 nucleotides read TGTGCCAGCTCAGAAGGGCCCCCCTCTGGGGCCAACGTCCTGACTTTC. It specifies CASSEGPPSGANVLTF. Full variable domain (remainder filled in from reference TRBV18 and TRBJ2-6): NAGVMQNPRHLVRRRGQEARLRCSPMKGHSHVYWYRQLPEEGLKFMVYLQKENIIDESGMPKERFSAEFPKEGPSILRIQQVVRGDSAAYFCASSEGPPSGANVLTFGAGSRLTVL.

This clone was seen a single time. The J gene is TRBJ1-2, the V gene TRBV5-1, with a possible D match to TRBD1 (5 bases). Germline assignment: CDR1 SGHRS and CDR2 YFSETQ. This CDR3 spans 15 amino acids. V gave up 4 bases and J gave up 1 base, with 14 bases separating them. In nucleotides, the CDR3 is TGCGCCAGCAGCCCGGGCGGGGGGTTTAACTATGGCTACACCTTC. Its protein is CASSPGGGFNYGYTF.

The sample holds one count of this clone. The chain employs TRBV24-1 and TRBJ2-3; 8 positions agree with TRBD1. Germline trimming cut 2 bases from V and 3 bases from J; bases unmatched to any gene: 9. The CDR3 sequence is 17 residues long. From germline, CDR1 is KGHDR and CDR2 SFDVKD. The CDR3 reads CATSDYRDRSGTDTQYF. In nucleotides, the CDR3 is TGTGCCACCAGTGATTACCGGGACAGGTCTGGGACAGATACGCAGTATTTT.